These T cell receptor beta chains were read from a single sample in a study of shared clonotypes between healthy human individuals. Clones were read by immunoSEQ multiplex PCR, and TCRdb kept only the in-frame ones, dropping some. The data contain approximately 500,000 clones, 70% to 80% of them singletons. The sample was PBMCs. Receptors were obtained from a middle-aged woman in good health. Some clones in this sample may be carry-over from other donors' samples. The CDR3 runs from the conserved cysteine through the conserved F or W. Fields, in order: CDR3 protein, CDR3 DNA, D gene, J gene, clone size, V gene. The D gene is left open where the match is weak. The listing skips clone size in some rows; elsewhere it reads once, few, many or a size class.

CASSPGTAFEAFF,TGTGCCAGCAGTCCTGGGACGGCTTTTGAAGCTTTCTTT,NA,TRBJ1-1,NA,TRBV28
CARGTTNEKLFF,TGTGCCAGGGGGACAACTAATGAAAAACTGTTTTTT,NA,TRBJ1-4,NA,TRBV21-1
CASSAGQGAYEQYF,TGTGCCAGCAGCGCAGGACAGGGAGCCTACGAGCAGTACTTC,TRBD1,TRBJ2-7,NA,TRBV2
CATGELGYNEQFF,TGTGCCACCGGTGAATTGGGTTACAATGAGCAGTTCTTC,NA,TRBJ2-1,NA,TRBV15
CASSSTGGLETQYF,TGTGCCAGCAGCTCCACAGGGGGCTTGGAGACCCAGTACTTC,TRBD1,TRBJ2-5,once,TRBV7-2
CASSPPGGGSLGNTIYF,TGTGCCAGCTCACCACCGGGGGGAGGATCCCTTGGAAACACCATATATTTT,NA,TRBJ1-3,NA,TRBV18
CASSLGQTYGYTF,TGTGCCAGCAGCCTCGGACAGACCTATGGCTACACCTTC,NA,TRBJ1-2,NA,TRBV28
CASSPRIGREFGNEQFF,TGTGCCAGCAGCCCTCGGATTGGGCGGGAGTTTGGCAATGAGCAGTTCTTC,TRBD2,TRBJ2-1,NA,TRBV11-2
CASSHGLAGGYYEQYF,TGCGCCAGCAGTCACGGACTAGCGGGAGGGTACTACGAGCAGTACTTC,TRBD2,TRBJ2-7,NA,TRBV10-1
CASSPIQAETGELFF,TGTGCCAGCTCACCAATACAGGCAGAGACCGGGGAGCTGTTTTTT,NA,TRBJ2-2,NA,TRBV18
CASSPGLAGAAYNEQFF,TGTGCCAGCTCACCCGGACTAGCGGGAGCCGCCTACAATGAGCAGTTCTTC,TRBD2,TRBJ2-1,NA,TRBV18